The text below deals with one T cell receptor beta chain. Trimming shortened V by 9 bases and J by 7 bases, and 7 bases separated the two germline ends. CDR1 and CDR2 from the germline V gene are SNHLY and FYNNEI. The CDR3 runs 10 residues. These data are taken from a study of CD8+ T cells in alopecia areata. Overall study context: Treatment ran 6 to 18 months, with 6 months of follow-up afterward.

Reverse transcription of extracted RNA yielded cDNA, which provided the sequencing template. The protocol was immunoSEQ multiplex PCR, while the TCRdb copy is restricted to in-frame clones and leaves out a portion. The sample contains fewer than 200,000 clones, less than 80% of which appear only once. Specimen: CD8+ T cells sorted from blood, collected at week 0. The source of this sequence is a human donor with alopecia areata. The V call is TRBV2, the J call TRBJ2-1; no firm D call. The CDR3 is CASVSNEQFF. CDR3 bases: TGTGCCAGTGTGTCGAATGAGCAGTTCTTC.